The 3 T cell receptor beta chains presented below share a single source sample, sequenced in a study of T-cell reconstitution after alpha-beta-depleted transplantation in children. A TCRbeta library incorporating unique molecular identifiers was prepared. TCRdb redid the calling of the PCR reads with MiXCR, one entry per CDR3 protein. The sample lists fewer than 250,000 distinct CDR3 sequences; 6.5% to 10% were seen once. Here the sequenced sample was PBMCs, mostly from graft donor cells, taken 180 days after TCRalphabeta/CD19-depleted stem cell transplant. The receptors originated from a male patient under 18 who had a stem cell transplant for acute lymphoblastic leukemia, so the T cells may come from the graft donor.

In this sample, this clonotype turned up many times. The chain carries TRBV29-1 and TRBJ2-3; possible D gene TRBD1, 6 bases. V lost 3 bases and J lost 4, with 8 bases in between. CDR1 and CDR2 from the germline V gene are SQVTM and ANQGSEA. CDR3 size: 12 residues. CDR3 bases: TGCAGCGTTGACAGGGGCGCAGATACGCAGTATTTT. This encodes CSVDRGADTQYF.

The DNA for the CDR3 is TGCAGTGCCCAACGGACAGGGAGGGATGGGCAGCCCCAGCATTTT. Residues: CSAQRTGRDGQPQHF. The chain couples TRBV20-1 to TRBJ1-5, with 8 nucleotides matching TRBD1. The CDR3 extends over 15 amino acids. The germline CDR1 and CDR2 sequences are DFQATT and SNEGSKA (reference sequence). Trimming removed 6 bases from V and 7 bases from J; junction bases left unmatched: 14.

This clonotype has a count of ten or more. The rearrangement joins TRBV29-1 to TRBJ2-3; the match to TRBD2 covers 13 bases. The junction had 1 base not matched to a gene; V was cut back by 1 base and J by 3 bases. This CDR3 has 15 amino acids. Per the germline V gene, CDR1 is SQVTM and CDR2 is ANQGSEA. The CDR3 reads CSVEGTSGRTDTQYF. CDR3 DNA sequence: TGCAGCGTTGAAGGGACTAGCGGGAGAACAGATACGCAGTATTTT.